One sample yielded the 5 T cell receptor beta chains listed below, sequenced in a study of T-cell reconstitution after alpha-beta-depleted transplantation in children. Preparation of the TCRbeta library involved a method that used unique molecular identifiers. Using its own MiXCR run on the PCR reads, TCRdb lists one record per CDR3 protein. This table has roughly 300,000 distinct CDR3 sequences, under 14% appearing once. The source material was peripheral blood, sampled 180 days after TCRalphabeta/CD19-depleted stem cell transplant. These receptors came from a male patient aged 2 to 9 who had a stem cell transplant for chronic granulomatous disease, so the T cells may come from the graft donor.

In its sample, this clonotype was seen many times. This chain joins TRBV7-9 and TRBJ2-3; D uncertain. V was cut by 1 base and J by 6 bases, with 8 bases left in between. The germline gives CDR1 SEHNR, CDR2 FQNEAQ (reference sequence). The CDR3 extends over 13 amino acids. DNA for the CDR3: TGTGCCAGCAGCTTAGGAACATTGGATACGCAGTATTTT. Encoded protein: CASSLGTLDTQYF.

This clonotype was picked up many times. This chain joins TRBV18 and TRBJ2-1; D gene unclear. The CDR3 sequence is 13 residues long. Germline CDR1 reads KGHSH; CDR2 reads LQKENI. V was pared by 0 bases and J by 5 bases, with 5 bases between. The chain's CDR3 is CASSPPENNEQFF. CDR3 coding DNA: TGTGCCAGCTCACCACCTGAGAACAATGAGCAGTTCTTC.

This clonotype occurred many times. The genes are TRBV7-6 and TRBJ2-3; 8 bases line up with TRBD2. Germline CDR1 is SGHVS and CDR2 is FNYEAQ. V shed 5 bases and J 4 bases; nucleotides not matched to a gene: 20. The CDR3 sequence is 19 residues long. CDR3 coding DNA: TGTGCCAGCAGCCAAAACCCTTATCTTGCGGGGGGTGATTCAGATACGCAGTATTTT. Protein product: CASSQNPYLAGGDSDTQYF.

This clonotype was seen just once. The CDR3 coding sequence is TGTGCCAGCTGTTTTCTGCTGGGCCCGGGTTGGGGGCTTTCACCCCTCCACTTT. This sequence encodes CASCFLLGPGWGLSPLHF. This chain connects TRBV3-1 to TRBJ1-6, with D perhaps matching TRBD1 (6 bases). The CDR3 contains 18 residues. Looked up from germline, CDR1 is LGHDT and CDR2 is YNNKEL (reference sequence). V was pared by 8 bases and J by 9 bases, with 29 bases between.

The rearrangement uses TRBV9 and TRBJ2-1; D tentatively reads TRBD1 or TRBD2 (5 bases each). Per the germline V gene, CDR1 is SGDLS and CDR2 is YYNGEE. The V end lost 3 bases, the J end lost 8 bases, and 18 bases lay between the germline ends. CDR3 size: 15 residues. In nucleotides, the CDR3 is TGTGCCAGCAGCGGTCCTAGCAGGATAGGGGATGAGCAGTTCTTC. Protein: CASSGPSRIGDEQFF.